This T cell receptor (beta chain) derives from a study of vaccination effects on CD4 cells after COVID-19. With the ViraFEST assay, the study expanded antigen-specific CD4+ T cells using viral peptide pools, then sequenced them. Scientists isolated CD4+ T cells after a roughly ten-day culture period ended. The cohort was immunized with two doses of either the BNT162b2 or mRNA-1273 vaccine. On day 3 and again on day 7, half the medium was replaced with IL-2 medium. General study points: Relatively few convalescent patients took part in the study, which had no early post-infection timepoints.

The method was immunoSEQ multiplex PCR; TCRdb's version includes in-frame clones alone and lacks a portion of them. The sample holds roughly 59,000 clones; about 73% are singletons and the top ten take 2%. Worth noting for this clone: No antigen is known for it.

Trimming took 3 bases from V and 5 from J, leaving 26 bases between them. This CDR3 is built from 18 residues. The germline V gene has CDR1 MNHNS and CDR2 SASEGT. The V call is TRBV6-1, the J call TRBJ2-7; D is possibly TRBD1 (7 bases). Sample: CD4+ T cells from PBMCs cultured with HCoV-OC43 spike peptides, taken after COVID-19 vaccination. Subset reported: HCoV-OC43 spike overlapping peptide pool stimulation. This sequence was found in a human donor who received a COVID-19 vaccine. CDR3 amino acids: CASSDFPRRGPLLNEQYV. In nucleotides, the CDR3 is TGTGCCAGCAGTGATTTCCCCCGGAGGGGGCCCCTTCTGAACGAGCAGTACGTC.